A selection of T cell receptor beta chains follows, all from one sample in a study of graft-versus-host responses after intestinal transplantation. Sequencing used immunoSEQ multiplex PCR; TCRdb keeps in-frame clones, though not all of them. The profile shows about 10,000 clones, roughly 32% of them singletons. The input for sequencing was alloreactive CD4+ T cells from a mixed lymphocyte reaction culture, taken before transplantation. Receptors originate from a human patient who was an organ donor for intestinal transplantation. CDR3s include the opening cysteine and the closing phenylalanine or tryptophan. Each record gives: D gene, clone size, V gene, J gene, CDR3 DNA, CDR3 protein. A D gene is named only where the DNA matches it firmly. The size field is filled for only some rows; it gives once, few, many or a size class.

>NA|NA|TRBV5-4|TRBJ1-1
TGTGCCAGCAGCATCGACAGTTGGGGTATGAACACTGAAGCTTTCTTT
CASSIDSWGMNTEAFF
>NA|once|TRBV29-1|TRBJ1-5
TGCAGCGTTTTGACAGATAGCAATCAGCCCCAGCATTTT
CSVLTDSNQPQHF
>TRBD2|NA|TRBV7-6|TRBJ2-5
TGTGCCAGCAGCTTCCCTAGCGGATGGGCAGAGACCCAGTACTTC
CASSFPSGWAETQYF
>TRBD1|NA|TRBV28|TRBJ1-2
TGTGCCAGCGGAATACCGGGACAGGGGTTCTATGGCTACACCTTC
CASGIPGQGFYGYTF
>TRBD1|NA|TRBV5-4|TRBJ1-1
TGTGCCAGCAGGTCAACGAGACAGGGGCAGGGGTATACTGAAGCTTTCTTT
CASRSTRQGQGYTEAFF
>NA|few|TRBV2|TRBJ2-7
TGTGCCAGCAGTCAATTCGGGCAGTTCTCCTACGAGCAGTACTTC
CASSQFGQFSYEQYF
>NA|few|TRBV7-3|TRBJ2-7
TGTGCCAGCAGCTCAGACAGGCCTCCCTACGAGCAGTACTTC
CASSSDRPPYEQYF
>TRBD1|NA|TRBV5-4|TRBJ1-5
TGTGCCAGCAGCTTGGACCCCGGGACAGGGGGCGGACATAGCAATCAGCCCCAGCATTTT
CASSLDPGTGGGHSNQPQHF
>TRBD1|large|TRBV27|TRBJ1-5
TGTGCCAGCAGTTATGGGAAACCGGGACAGGCCAACAATCAGCCCCAGCATTTT
CASSYGKPGQANNQPQHF
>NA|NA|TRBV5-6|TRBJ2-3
TGTGCCAGCAGCTTCTTAGTGGATACGCAGTATTTT
CASSFLVDTQYF
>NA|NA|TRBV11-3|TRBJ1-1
TGTGCCAGCAGCTTAGCCCCAGGGAACACTGAAGCTTTCTTT
CASSLAPGNTEAFF
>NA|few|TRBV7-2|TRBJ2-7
TGTGCCAGCAGCTTAGCGCTGTCAGCAAGACCACTTTACGAGCAGTACTTC
CASSLALSARPLYEQYF
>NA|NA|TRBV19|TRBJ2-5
TGTGCCAGTTCAGGAGGCTACCAAGAGACCCAGTACTTC
CASSGGYQETQYF
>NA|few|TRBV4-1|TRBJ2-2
TGCGCCAGCAGCCTCCAGGGCACCGGGGAGCTGTTTTTT
CASSLQGTGELFF
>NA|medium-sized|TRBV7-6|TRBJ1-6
TGTGCCAGCAGCCGTGGCGGAAATTCACCCCTCCACTTT
CASSRGGNSPLHF
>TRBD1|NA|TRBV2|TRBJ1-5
TGTGCCAGCAGTGAGCGAGACAGGGGTTCTCAGCCCCAGCATTTT
CASSERDRGSQPQHF
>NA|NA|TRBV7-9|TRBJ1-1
TGTGCCAGCAGCTTGGACCGCCCAGGGCCGTCGGCTGAAGCTTTCTTT
CASSLDRPGPSAEAFF
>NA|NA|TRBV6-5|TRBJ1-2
TGTGCCAGCAGTTACTCAGGGGGCTATGGCTACACCTTC
CASSYSGGYGYTF
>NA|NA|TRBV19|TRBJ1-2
TGTGCCAGTAGTATAGGCGCCTCGTCGGGGGGCTACACCTTC
CASSIGASSGGYTF
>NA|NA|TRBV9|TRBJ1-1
TGTGCCAGCAGCGTAGATGGAAGGAACACTGAAGCTTTCTTT
CASSVDGRNTEAFF
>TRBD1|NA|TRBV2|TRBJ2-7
TGTGCCAGCAGTCGTACTACAGGGGAGTCCTACGAGCAGTACTTC
CASSRTTGESYEQYF
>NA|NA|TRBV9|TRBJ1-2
TGTGCCAGCAGCGTACCTGGATCAAGTAAGGAAGGCTACACCTTC
CASSVPGSSKEGYTF
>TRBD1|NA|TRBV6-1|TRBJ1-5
TGTGCCAGCAGTGGGCGGGGACAGGGGGTTGTTGGGGACAATCAGCCCCAGCATTTT
CASSGRGQGVVGDNQPQHF
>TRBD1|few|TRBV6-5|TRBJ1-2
TGTGCCAGCAGCGCGACAGGGGCTAACTATGGCTACACCTTC
CASSATGANYGYTF
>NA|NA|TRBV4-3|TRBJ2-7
TGCGCCAGCAGCCAAGCTCATACTACCTCCTACGAGCAGTACTTC
CASSQAHTTSYEQYF
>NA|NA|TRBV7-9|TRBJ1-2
TGTGCCAGCAGCTTATTGGGATTTAACTATGGCTACACCTTC
CASSLLGFNYGYTF
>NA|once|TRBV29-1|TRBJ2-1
TGCAGCGGATTGATTACGGCCTACAATGAGCAGTTCTTC
CSGLITAYNEQFF
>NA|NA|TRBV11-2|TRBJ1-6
TGTGCCAGCAGCTTAGGGTTTTCACCCCTCCACTTT
CASSLGFSPLHF
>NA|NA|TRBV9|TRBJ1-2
TGTGCCAGCAGCGCGAATAACTATGGCTACACCTTC
CASSANNYGYTF
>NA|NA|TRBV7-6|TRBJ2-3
TGTGCCAGCAGCTCCTTAAGCGAGGATACGCAGTATTTT
CASSSLSEDTQYF
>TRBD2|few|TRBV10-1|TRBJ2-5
TGCGCCAGCAGTCCGGGAGGAAGCCAAGAGACCCAGTACTTC
CASSPGGSQETQYF
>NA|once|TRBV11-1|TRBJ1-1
TGTGCCAGCAGCTTATCGCGGGGGCGGAACACTGAAGCTTTCTTT
CASSLSRGRNTEAFF
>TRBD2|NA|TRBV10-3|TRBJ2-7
TGTGCCATCAGTGAGTCGAAACTAGCGGCCTACGAGCAGTACTTC
CAISESKLAAYEQYF
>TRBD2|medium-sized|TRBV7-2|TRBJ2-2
TGTGCCAGCAGCTTAGCACTAGCGGGGGGCACCGGGGAGCTGTTTTTT
CASSLALAGGTGELFF
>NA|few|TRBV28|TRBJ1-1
TGTGCCAGCAGTTACACTGAAGCTTTCTTT
CASSYTEAFF
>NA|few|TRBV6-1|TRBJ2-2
TGTGCCATCAGTGCCCTCGGGGAGCTGTTTTTT
CAISALGELFF
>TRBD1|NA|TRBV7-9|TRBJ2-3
TGTGCCAGCAGGTCGGGACAGGGGACAGATACGCAGTATTTT
CASRSGQGTDTQYF